These T cell receptor beta chains were read from a single sample in a study of T cells in tumors after PD-1 blockade. Produced via immunoSEQ multiplex PCR; TCRdb's table is partial and in-frame only. The profile shows 30,000 to 35,000 clones, 73% of them singletons. Specimen: PBMCs, collected after anti-PD-1 treatment. These receptors originate from a human donor with basal cell carcinoma. Each CDR3 is given with its conserved first and last residue. The D gene is left open where the match is weak. Not all rows give a size; the values are once, few, many and, for expanded clones, a class.

J gene,D gene,clone size,V gene,CDR3 protein,CDR3 DNA
TRBJ1-2,-,-,TRBV19,CASEPLQGSRGGYTF,TGTGCCAGTGAACCCCTACAGGGTTCCAGGGGAGGCTACACCTTC
TRBJ1-2,TRBD1,-,TRBV18,CASSPSGTASRIF,TGTGCCAGCTCACCTTCCGGGACAGCGTCCCGGATTTTC
TRBJ2-3,-,few,TRBV30,CAGRQGLGTDTQYF,TGTGCCGGTCGGCAGGGTTTGGGCACAGATACGCAGTATTTT
TRBJ2-7,TRBD2,once,TRBV6-2/TRBV6-3,CASSITSGGAYEQYF,TGTGCCAGCAGCATAACTAGCGGGGGGGCCTACGAGCAGTACTTC
TRBJ2-1,-,-,TRBV3-1/TRBV3-2,CASSQELIPYNEQFF,TGTGCCAGCAGCCAAGAACTCATTCCTTACAATGAGCAGTTCTTC
TRBJ1-2,TRBD1,-,TRBV27,CASSPWRGQGYGYTF,TGTGCCAGCAGTCCATGGAGGGGGCAAGGCTATGGCTACACCTTC
TRBJ1-3,TRBD1,-,TRBV7-9,CASSFADREGGNTIYF,TGTGCCAGCAGCTTTGCGGACAGGGAAGGCGGAAACACCATATATTTT
TRBJ2-2,TRBD1,-,TRBV4-3,CASSRQTGGIGTGELFF,TGCGCCAGCAGCCGCCAGACAGGGGGCATAGGGACCGGGGAGCTGTTTTTT
TRBJ1-2,TRBD1,-,TRBV28,CASSSYQGAPNYGYTF,TGTGCCAGCAGTTCATACCAGGGGGCGCCGAACTATGGCTACACCTTC
TRBJ1-2,TRBD1,few,TRBV6-5,CASTFGQATNYGYTF,TGTGCCAGCACCTTTGGACAGGCTACTAACTATGGCTACACCTTC
TRBJ2-2,-,-,TRBV2,CASSESGVGELFF,TGTGCCAGCAGTGAATCCGGGGTGGGGGAGCTGTTTTTT
TRBJ2-1,TRBD2,-,TRBV24-1,CATSETIAGGSYNEQFF,TGTGCCACCAGTGAGACTATAGCGGGAGGTTCCTACAATGAGCAGTTCTTC
TRBJ2-7,TRBD1,few,TRBV6-5,CASSYGDRAAYEQYF,TGTGCCAGCAGTTACGGGGACAGGGCGGCCTACGAGCAGTACTTC
TRBJ1-6,-,few,TRBV15,CATSRPGRNSPLHF,TGTGCCACCAGCAGGCCGGGCCGAAATTCACCCCTCCACTTT
TRBJ2-7,-,-,TRBV6-2/TRBV6-3,CASSYSRQVIAHEQYF,TGTGCCAGCAGTTACTCGAGACAGGTAATTGCCCACGAGCAGTACTTC
TRBJ2-7,-,once,TRBV28,CASRPNLGSGASYEQYF,TGTGCCAGCCGACCCAACCTTGGGAGCGGTGCCTCCTACGAGCAGTACTTC
TRBJ1-5,-,-,TRBV18,CASSPVPVTRGNQPQHF,TGTGCCAGCTCACCCGTTCCGGTGACCCGAGGGAATCAGCCCCAGCATTTT
TRBJ2-7,TRBD1,-,TRBV28,CASSLTGNYEQYF,TGTGCCAGCAGTTTGACAGGGAACTACGAGCAGTACTTC
TRBJ2-3,TRBD2,-,TRBV24-1,CATETSGTSTDTQYF,TGTGCCACCGAGACTAGCGGTACTAGCACAGATACGCAGTATTTT
TRBJ1-1,-,many,TRBV7-8,CASSSRRAANTEAFF,TGTGCCAGCAGCTCCAGGAGGGCTGCGAACACTGAAGCTTTCTTT
TRBJ1-5,-,-,TRBV10-1,CASSEPSSNQPQHF,TGCGCCAGCAGTGAGCCGAGTAGCAATCAGCCCCAGCATTTT
TRBJ1-5,-,-,TRBV10-1,CASKITPPNQPQHF,TGCGCCAGCAAGATCACCCCCCCAAATCAGCCCCAGCATTTT
TRBJ1-1,-,few,TRBV19,CASMRLARSSGAFF,TGTGCCAGTATGAGACTAGCACGATCATCGGGAGCTTTCTTT
TRBJ1-6,-,few,TRBV4-2,CASSQTHSPLHF,TGTGCCAGCAGCCAAACCCATTCACCCCTCCACTTT
TRBJ2-1,-,-,TRBV4-3,CASSQDTGGITYNEQFF,TGCGCCAGCAGCCAAGATACTGGAGGGATTACCTACAATGAGCAGTTCTTC
TRBJ2-7,-,few,TRBV5-1,CASSPLQGASEQYF,TGCGCCAGCAGCCCGTTACAGGGAGCGAGCGAGCAGTACTTC
TRBJ2-1,-,-,TRBV6-6,CASSPYLYNEQFF,TGTGCCAGCAGCCCGTACCTTTACAATGAGCAGTTCTTC
TRBJ2-7,-,-,TRBV11-3,CASSAAYEQYF,TGTGCCAGCAGCGCCGCCTACGAGCAGTACTTC
TRBJ2-3,-,few,TRBV6-4,CASSSETATDTQYF,TGTGCCAGCAGTTCAGAGACAGCCACAGATACGCAGTATTTT
TRBJ1-1,-,-,TRBV29-1,CSVARGQNTEAFF,TGCAGCGTTGCCAGGGGACAAAACACTGAAGCTTTCTTT
TRBJ2-2,TRBD2,-,TRBV5-1,CASSNGLAGNTGELFF,TGCGCCAGCAGCAATGGACTAGCGGGGAACACCGGGGAGCTGTTTTTT
TRBJ2-7,TRBD2,-,TRBV7-9,CASSSRDYAYEQYF,TGTGCCAGCAGCTCCCGGGACTACGCCTACGAGCAGTACTTC
TRBJ2-5,TRBD1,few,TRBV6-2/TRBV6-3,CASSDDRGLAETQYF,TGTGCCAGCAGTGACGACAGGGGGCTGGCGGAGACCCAGTACTTC
TRBJ2-7,TRBD2,-,TRBV4-2,CASSQGLAGGGEQYF,TGTGCCAGCAGCCAGGGACTAGCGGGAGGGGGAGAGCAGTACTTC
TRBJ1-1,-,-,TRBV3-1/TRBV3-2,CASSRRQLNTEAFF,TGTGCCAGCAGCCGGCGACAGTTGAACACTGAAGCTTTCTTT
TRBJ2-3,TRBD2,-,TRBV12-5,CASGILAGVTSVGSTDTQYF,TGTGCTAGTGGTATACTAGCGGGAGTAACCTCCGTGGGGAGCACAGATACGCAGTATTTT
TRBJ2-3,TRBD2,-,TRBV4-3,CASSQVSGGRAADTQYF,TGCGCCAGCAGCCAAGTGTCTGGCGGGAGGGCTGCAGATACGCAGTATTTT
TRBJ2-2,TRBD1,-,TRBV7-2,CASSLGRTGVIGELFF,TGTGCCAGCAGCTTAGGGCGGACAGGGGTCATAGGGGAGCTGTTTTTT
TRBJ2-7,TRBD2,-,TRBV5-1,CAILAGDYEQYF,TGCGCCATCCTAGCGGGAGACTACGAGCAGTACTTC
TRBJ2-6,-,-,TRBV7-6,CASSPAASTGANVLTF,TGTGCCAGCAGCCCCGCCGCCTCGACCGGGGCCAACGTCCTGACTTTC
TRBJ2-1,-,-,TRBV2,CASLWALPPNEQFF,TGTGCCAGCCTATGGGCCCTACCTCCTAATGAGCAGTTCTTC
TRBJ2-7,-,-,TRBV3-1/TRBV3-2,CASSQDNKGCSYEQYF,TGTGCCAGCAGCCAAGATAATAAGGGGTGCTCCTACGAGCAGTACTTC
TRBJ2-4,-,-,TRBV9,CASSVGDTPRDIQYF,TGTGCCAGCAGCGTAGGGGACACGCCGCGAGACATTCAGTACTTC
TRBJ1-5,-,few,TRBV15,CATSMDEGGGRPQHF,TGTGCCACCAGCATGGACGAAGGTGGGGGAAGGCCCCAGCATTTT
TRBJ1-1,-,-,TRBV7-2,CASSLAGQRGAGTFF,TGTGCCAGCAGCTTAGCTGGACAAAGGGGTGCTGGGACCTTCTTT
TRBJ1-5,-,-,TRBV2,CASRASEVSNQPQHF,TGTGCCAGCAGGGCCTCAGAAGTTAGCAATCAGCCCCAGCATTTT
TRBJ2-1,-,-,TRBV27,CASSLWSSMGEQFF,TGTGCCAGCAGTTTATGGTCTAGCATGGGTGAGCAGTTCTTC
TRBJ1-1,TRBD1,once,TRBV7-3,CASSPPGTVNTEAFF,TGTGCCAGCAGCCCCCCGGGGACAGTGAACACTGAAGCTTTCTTT
TRBJ2-7,TRBD2,many,TRBV14,CASSPSLAGSYEQYF,TGTGCCAGCAGCCCCTCCTTAGCGGGATCCTACGAGCAGTACTTC
TRBJ1-6,TRBD1,few,TRBV11-1,CASSLTGEVYNSPLHF,TGTGCCAGCAGCTTAACAGGGGAAGTCTATAATTCACCCCTCCACTTT
TRBJ1-3,-,few,TRBV7-9,CASSLVQGSGNTIYF,TGTGCCAGCAGCTTAGTACAGGGCTCTGGAAACACCATATATTTT
TRBJ2-3,-,-,TRBV11-3,CASSREDTQYF,TGTGCCAGCAGCCGGGAAGATACGCAGTATTTT